The present TCR beta chain was sequenced within a study of blood T cell repertoires in COVID-19. TCRdb keeps only in-frame clones here, not all; method: immunoSEQ multiplex PCR. This sample has about 190,000 clones; around 89% occur once, and the top ten carry under 5%. The sequencing input was peripheral blood. This clonotype was obtained from a human donor in a cohort sampled during active COVID-19.

The CDR3 is CASSAWGPTYEQYF. The CDR3 nucleotides read TGTGCCAGCAGTGCCTGGGGGCCTACCTACGAGCAGTACTTC. The chain has TRBV5-4 and TRBJ2-7; weak D call: TRBD1 (6 bases). The CDR3 totals 14 residues. Germline CDR1 SGHNT, CDR2 YYREEE (reference sequence). The ends were cut back, 5 bases at V and 2 bases at J, with 14 bases in the middle.